The sequence of this TCR beta chain was determined in a study of vaccination effects on CD4 cells after COVID-19. Study details: Relative to the second dose, post-vaccine samples were obtained a median of 72 days later. Study-wide findings and caveats: Marked clonal contraction was seen late after vaccination (in both infection- and vaccine-induced clones).

Peptide-pool stimulation followed by sequencing identified expanded antigen-specific CD4+ clonotypes in the ViraFEST assay. Culture lasted approximately 10 days before CD4+ T cell isolation. The participants, recipients of two vaccine doses, got either BNT162b2 or mRNA-1273. Absence of prior SARS-CoV-2 infection characterized the vaccine recipients, who showed negative nucleocapsid antibodies. The researchers cultured 1.5 million to 2.5 million PBMC per well with approximately 9.1 IU/ml IL-2 and around 9.5 ug/ml peptides. Details on this clone: Its specificity is unknown.

Sequencing used immunoSEQ multiplex PCR; TCRdb keeps in-frame clones, though not all of them. The data hold some 30,000 clones, with 83% observed a single time. The CDR3 length is 17 residues. The V gene lost 0 bases and the J gene lost 8 bases, with 19 bases spanning the gap. The V gene's germline CDR1 is MGHRA and CDR2 YSYEKL. The material sequenced was CD4+ T cells from PBMCs cultured with HCoV-NL63 spike peptides, taken after COVID-19 vaccination. The receptor was derived from a human donor who received a COVID-19 vaccine. Some clones in this sample may be carry-over from other donors' samples. The chain has TRBV4-1 and TRBJ1-4; the D gene is possibly TRBD1 (6 bases). CDR3 nucleotides: TGCGCCAGCAGCCAAGATGCTCTCGGGGGGGCGGGCGAAAAACTGTTTTTT. Amino acid sequence: CASSQDALGGAGEKLFF.